The 9 T cell receptor beta chains below all came from one sample that was sequenced in a study of blood T cell repertoires in COVID-19. Profiled with immunoSEQ multiplex PCR; TCRdb holds only in-frame clones, not every one. Here the sample spans some 180,000 clones, about 80% being singletons. Source material: peripheral blood. These receptors were obtained from a woman of 80 years or more with acute or convalescent COVID-19.

This clone was recorded only once. This sequence joins TRBV19 and TRBJ1-5; 11 bases fit TRBD1. There are 17 residues in the CDR3. Per the germline V gene, CDR1 is LNHDA and CDR2 is SQIVND (reference sequence). V lost 2 bases to trimming and J lost 4 bases; unmatched junction nucleotides: 7. DNA of the CDR3: TGTGCCAGTAGTATAAGGACAGGGGGCAGTTTGAATCAGCCCCAGCATTTT. It yields the protein CASSIRTGGSLNQPQHF.

The rearrangement joins TRBV29-1 to TRBJ2-7; D possibly corresponds to TRBD1 (6 bases). V was cut by 2 bases and J by 3 bases, with 11 bases left in between. Germline lookup yields CDR1 SQVTM and CDR2 ANQGSEA. This CDR3 region has 13 residues. The CDR3 sequence is CSVEWQGLYEQYF. In nucleotides, the CDR3 is TGCAGCGTTGAATGGCAGGGGCTCTACGAGCAGTACTTC.

For this clone: Other DNA sequences of this sample code for an identical CDR3. The chain combines TRBV6-1 with TRBJ2-3; 8 bases match TRBD2. The CDR3 loop spans 16 amino acids. Germline CDR1 and CDR2: MNHNS and SASEGT. V lost 4 bases, J lost 0 bases, and 6 bases stayed unmatched. CDR3 DNA: TGTGCCAGCAGTGCGCTAGCGGGCCCTAGCACAGATACGCAGTATTTT. The encoded protein is CASSALAGPSTDTQYF.

This clone was recorded once. The J gene is TRBJ1-5, the V gene TRBV28, with 8 nucleotides matching TRBD1. The length of the CDR3 is 18 residues. The V segment lost 7 bases and the J segment 1 base; nucleotides outside the gene matches: 15. Germline V CDR1 and CDR2: MDHEN, SYDVKM. The CDR3 DNA sequence: TGTGCCAGCAACTCACGACGGCCAGGGGGCCTGAGCAATCAGCCCCAGCATTTT. Amino acids: CASNSRRPGGLSNQPQHF.

The V call is TRBV27, the J call TRBJ1-1; possible D gene TRBD1, 5 bases. Germline V gives CDR1 MNHEY, CDR2 SMNVEV (reference sequence). Between the trimmed V and J ends, which lost 8 bases and 2 bases, there was a span of 18 bases. There are 15 residues in the CDR3. The CDR3 coding sequence is TGTGCCAGCCGGTACAGCAGGGTCCCTAACACTGAAGCTTTCTTT. Protein product: CASRYSRVPNTEAFF.

The rearrangement uses TRBV5-1 and TRBJ1-3, with 7 bases aligning to TRBD1. CDR3 length: 20 residues. Germline trimming cut 2 bases from V and 0 bases from J; bases unmatched to any gene: 17. Germline loops: CDR1 SGHRS, CDR2 YFSETQ. CDR3 coding DNA: TGCGCCAGCAGCTTATCCCCCCCGGGACAGATTTTAAGCTCTGGAAACACCATATATTTT. This codes for CASSLSPPGQILSSGNTIYF. The variable domain in full, completed from reference TRBV5-1 and TRBJ1-3, reads KAGVTQTPRYLIKTRGQQVTLSCSPISGHRSVSWYQQTPGQGLQFLFEYFSETQRNKGNFPGRFSGRQFSNSRSEMNVSTLELGDSALYLCASSLSPPGQILSSGNTIYFGEGSWLTVV.

The chain carries TRBV11-3 and TRBJ2-5, with TRBD1 matching over 10 bases. V was clipped by 1 base and J by 5 bases; unmatched bases: 7. CDR3 length: 16 residues. CDR1 is SGHNT and CDR2 is YENEEA in the germline V gene. CDR3 nucleotide sequence: TGTGCCAGCAGCTTAGCCAGGACAGGGGGGTCGGAGACCCAGTACTTC. The encoded protein is CASSLARTGGSETQYF.

The V call is TRBV7-2, the J call TRBJ2-5; no definite D call. Trimming stripped 5 bases from V and 5 bases from J, with 6 bases between. From germline, CDR1 is SGHTA and CDR2 FQGNSA. The CDR3 loop spans 11 amino acids. CDR3 sequence reads: CASSQRETQYF. The CDR3 DNA reads as TGTGCCAGCAGCCAACGGGAGACCCAGTACTTC.

The chain combines TRBV5-1 with TRBJ1-2; 9 bases align to TRBD1. Germline lookup yields CDR1 SGHRS and CDR2 YFSETQ. With V trimmed by 3 bases and J by 7 bases, 7 bases remained unmatched. The CDR3 contains 14 residues. CDR3 in amino acids: CASSWPGTGSGYTF. CDR3 nucleotides: TGCGCCAGCAGCTGGCCCGGGACAGGGAGTGGCTACACCTTC.